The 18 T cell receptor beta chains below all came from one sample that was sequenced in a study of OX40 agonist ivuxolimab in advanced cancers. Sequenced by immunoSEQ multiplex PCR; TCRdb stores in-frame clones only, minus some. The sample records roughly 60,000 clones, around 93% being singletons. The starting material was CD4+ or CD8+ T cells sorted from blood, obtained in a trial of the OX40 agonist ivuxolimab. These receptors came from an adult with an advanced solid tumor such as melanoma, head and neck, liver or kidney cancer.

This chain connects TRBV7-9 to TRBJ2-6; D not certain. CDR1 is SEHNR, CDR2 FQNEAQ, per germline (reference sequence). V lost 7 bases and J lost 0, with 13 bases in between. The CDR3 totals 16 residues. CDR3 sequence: CASTFLPSSGANVLTF. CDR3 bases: TGTGCCAGCACCTTTCTTCCGAGCTCTGGGGCCAACGTCCTGACTTTC.

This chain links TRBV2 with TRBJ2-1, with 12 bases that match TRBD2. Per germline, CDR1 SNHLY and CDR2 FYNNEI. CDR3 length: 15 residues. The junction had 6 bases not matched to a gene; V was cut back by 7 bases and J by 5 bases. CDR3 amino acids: CASKGLAGPNNEQFF. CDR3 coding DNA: TGTGCCAGCAAAGGACTAGCGGGACCCAACAATGAGCAGTTCTTC.

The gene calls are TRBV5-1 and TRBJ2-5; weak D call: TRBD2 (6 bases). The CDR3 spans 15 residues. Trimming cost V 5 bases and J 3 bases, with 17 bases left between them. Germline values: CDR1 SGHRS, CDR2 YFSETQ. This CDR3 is CASSRFGGTEETQYF. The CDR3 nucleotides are TGCGCCAGCAGTCGGTTCGGCGGGACGGAAGAGACCCAGTACTTC. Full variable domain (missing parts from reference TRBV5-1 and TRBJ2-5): KAGVTQTPRYLIKTRGQQVTLSCSPISGHRSVSWYQQTPGQGLQFLFEYFSETQRNKGNFPGRFSGRQFSNSRSEMNVSTLELGDSALYLCASSRFGGTEETQYFGPGTRLLVL.

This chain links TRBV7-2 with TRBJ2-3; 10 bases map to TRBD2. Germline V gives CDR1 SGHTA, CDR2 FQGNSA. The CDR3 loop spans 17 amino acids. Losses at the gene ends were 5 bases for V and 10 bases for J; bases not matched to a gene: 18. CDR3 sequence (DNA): TGTGCCAGCAGCCCGCGCGCGTCTAGCGGGAGTAACGGAGCGCAGTATTTT. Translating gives CASSPRASSGSNGAQYF.

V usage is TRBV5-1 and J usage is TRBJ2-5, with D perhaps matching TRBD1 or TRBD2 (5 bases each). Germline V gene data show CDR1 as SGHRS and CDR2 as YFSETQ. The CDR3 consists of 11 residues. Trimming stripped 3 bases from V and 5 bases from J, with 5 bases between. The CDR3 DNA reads TGCGCCAGCAGCTGGGGGGAGACCCAGTACTTC. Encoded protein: CASSWGETQYF. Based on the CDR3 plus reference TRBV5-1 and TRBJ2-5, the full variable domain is KAGVTQTPRYLIKTRGQQVTLSCSPISGHRSVSWYQQTPGQGLQFLFEYFSETQRNKGNFPGRFSGRQFSNSRSEMNVSTLELGDSALYLCASSWGETQYFGPGTRLLVL.

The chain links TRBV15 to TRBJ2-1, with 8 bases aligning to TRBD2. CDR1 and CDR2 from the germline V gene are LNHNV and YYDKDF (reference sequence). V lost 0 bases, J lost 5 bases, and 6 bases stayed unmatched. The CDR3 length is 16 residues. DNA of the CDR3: TGTGCCACCAGCAGAGATAGTAGCGGGGATCACAATGAGCAGTTCTTC. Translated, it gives CATSRDSSGDHNEQFF.

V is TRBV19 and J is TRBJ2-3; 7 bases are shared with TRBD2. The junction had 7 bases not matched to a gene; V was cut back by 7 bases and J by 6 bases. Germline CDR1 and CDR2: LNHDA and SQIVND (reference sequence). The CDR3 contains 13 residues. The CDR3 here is CASIGRNPDTQYF. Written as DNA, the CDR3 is TGTGCCAGTATCGGGAGGAATCCGGATACGCAGTATTTT.

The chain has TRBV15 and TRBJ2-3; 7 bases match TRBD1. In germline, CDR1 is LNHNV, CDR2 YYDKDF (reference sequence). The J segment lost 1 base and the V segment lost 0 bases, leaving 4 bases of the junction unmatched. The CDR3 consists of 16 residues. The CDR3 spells CATSRDGTARTDTQYF. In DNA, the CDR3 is TGTGCCACCAGCAGAGATGGGACAGCTCGCACAGATACGCAGTATTTT.

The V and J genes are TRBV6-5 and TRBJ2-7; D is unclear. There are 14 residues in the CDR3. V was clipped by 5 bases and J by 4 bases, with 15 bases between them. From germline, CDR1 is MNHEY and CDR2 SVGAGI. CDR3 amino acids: CASSTLGSRYEQYF. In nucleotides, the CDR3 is TGTGCCAGCAGTACCCTGGGTAGCCGATACGAGCAGTACTTC.

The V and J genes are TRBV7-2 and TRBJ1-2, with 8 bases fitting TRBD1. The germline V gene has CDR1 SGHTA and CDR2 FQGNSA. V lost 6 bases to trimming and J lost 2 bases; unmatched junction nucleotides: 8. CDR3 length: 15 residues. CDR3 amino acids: CASSIYGTGNYGYTF. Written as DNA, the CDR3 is TGTGCCAGCAGTATTTACGGGACAGGAAACTATGGCTACACCTTC.

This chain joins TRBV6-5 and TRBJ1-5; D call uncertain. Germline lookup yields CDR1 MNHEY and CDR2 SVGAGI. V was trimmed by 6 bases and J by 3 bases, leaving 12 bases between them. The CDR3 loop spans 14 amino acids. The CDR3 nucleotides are TGTGCCAGCAGCCAGGACGGAGTCAATCAGCCCCAGCATTTT. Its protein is CASSQDGVNQPQHF.

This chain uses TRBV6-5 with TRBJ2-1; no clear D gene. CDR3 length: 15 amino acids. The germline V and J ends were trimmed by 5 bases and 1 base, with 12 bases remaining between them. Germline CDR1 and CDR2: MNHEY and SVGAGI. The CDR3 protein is CASSPFFWSYNEQFF. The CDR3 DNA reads TGTGCCAGCAGTCCATTTTTTTGGTCCTACAATGAGCAGTTCTTC.

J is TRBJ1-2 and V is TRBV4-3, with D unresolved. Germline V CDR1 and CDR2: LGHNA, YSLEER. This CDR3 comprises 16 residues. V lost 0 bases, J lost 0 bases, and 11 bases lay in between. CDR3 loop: CASSQDLGGTNYGYTF. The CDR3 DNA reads TGCGCCAGCAGCCAAGATCTGGGCGGAACTAACTATGGCTACACCTTC.

The CDR3 region has the DNA TGTGCCAGCAGCGTAGCTACGTTATACAATGAGCAGTTCTTC. Translated, it gives CASSVATLYNEQFF. This chain joins TRBV9 and TRBJ2-1, with D uncertain. Between the trimmed V and J ends, which lost 0 bases and 4 bases, there was a span of 8 bases. This CDR3 spans 14 amino acids. The germline V gene has CDR1 SGDLS and CDR2 YYNGEE.

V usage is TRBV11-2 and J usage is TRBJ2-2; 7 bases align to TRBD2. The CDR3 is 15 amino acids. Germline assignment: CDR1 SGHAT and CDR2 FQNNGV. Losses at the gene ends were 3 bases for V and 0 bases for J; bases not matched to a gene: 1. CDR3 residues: CASSLGGPNTGELFF. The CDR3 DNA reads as TGTGCCAGCAGCTTGGGAGGGCCGAACACCGGGGAGCTGTTTTTT.

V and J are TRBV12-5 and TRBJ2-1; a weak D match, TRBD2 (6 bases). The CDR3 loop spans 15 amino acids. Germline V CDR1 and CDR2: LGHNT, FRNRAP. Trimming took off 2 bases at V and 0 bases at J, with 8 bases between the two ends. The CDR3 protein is CASGLTGVSYNEQFF. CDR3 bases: TGTGCTAGTGGTTTGACGGGGGTCTCCTACAATGAGCAGTTCTTC.

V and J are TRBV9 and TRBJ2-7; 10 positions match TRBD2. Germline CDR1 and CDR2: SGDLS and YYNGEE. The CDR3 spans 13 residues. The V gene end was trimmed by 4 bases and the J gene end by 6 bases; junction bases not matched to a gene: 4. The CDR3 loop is CASSLRTSGEQYF. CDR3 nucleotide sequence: TGTGCCAGCAGCCTGAGGACTAGCGGCGAGCAGTACTTC.

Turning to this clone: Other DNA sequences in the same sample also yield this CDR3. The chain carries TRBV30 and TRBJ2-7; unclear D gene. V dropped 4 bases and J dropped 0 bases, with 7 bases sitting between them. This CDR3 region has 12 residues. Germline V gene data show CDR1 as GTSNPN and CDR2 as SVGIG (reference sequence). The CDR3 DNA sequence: TGTGCCTGGAATCCGGGCTCCTACGAGCAGTACTTC. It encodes CAWNPGSYEQYF.